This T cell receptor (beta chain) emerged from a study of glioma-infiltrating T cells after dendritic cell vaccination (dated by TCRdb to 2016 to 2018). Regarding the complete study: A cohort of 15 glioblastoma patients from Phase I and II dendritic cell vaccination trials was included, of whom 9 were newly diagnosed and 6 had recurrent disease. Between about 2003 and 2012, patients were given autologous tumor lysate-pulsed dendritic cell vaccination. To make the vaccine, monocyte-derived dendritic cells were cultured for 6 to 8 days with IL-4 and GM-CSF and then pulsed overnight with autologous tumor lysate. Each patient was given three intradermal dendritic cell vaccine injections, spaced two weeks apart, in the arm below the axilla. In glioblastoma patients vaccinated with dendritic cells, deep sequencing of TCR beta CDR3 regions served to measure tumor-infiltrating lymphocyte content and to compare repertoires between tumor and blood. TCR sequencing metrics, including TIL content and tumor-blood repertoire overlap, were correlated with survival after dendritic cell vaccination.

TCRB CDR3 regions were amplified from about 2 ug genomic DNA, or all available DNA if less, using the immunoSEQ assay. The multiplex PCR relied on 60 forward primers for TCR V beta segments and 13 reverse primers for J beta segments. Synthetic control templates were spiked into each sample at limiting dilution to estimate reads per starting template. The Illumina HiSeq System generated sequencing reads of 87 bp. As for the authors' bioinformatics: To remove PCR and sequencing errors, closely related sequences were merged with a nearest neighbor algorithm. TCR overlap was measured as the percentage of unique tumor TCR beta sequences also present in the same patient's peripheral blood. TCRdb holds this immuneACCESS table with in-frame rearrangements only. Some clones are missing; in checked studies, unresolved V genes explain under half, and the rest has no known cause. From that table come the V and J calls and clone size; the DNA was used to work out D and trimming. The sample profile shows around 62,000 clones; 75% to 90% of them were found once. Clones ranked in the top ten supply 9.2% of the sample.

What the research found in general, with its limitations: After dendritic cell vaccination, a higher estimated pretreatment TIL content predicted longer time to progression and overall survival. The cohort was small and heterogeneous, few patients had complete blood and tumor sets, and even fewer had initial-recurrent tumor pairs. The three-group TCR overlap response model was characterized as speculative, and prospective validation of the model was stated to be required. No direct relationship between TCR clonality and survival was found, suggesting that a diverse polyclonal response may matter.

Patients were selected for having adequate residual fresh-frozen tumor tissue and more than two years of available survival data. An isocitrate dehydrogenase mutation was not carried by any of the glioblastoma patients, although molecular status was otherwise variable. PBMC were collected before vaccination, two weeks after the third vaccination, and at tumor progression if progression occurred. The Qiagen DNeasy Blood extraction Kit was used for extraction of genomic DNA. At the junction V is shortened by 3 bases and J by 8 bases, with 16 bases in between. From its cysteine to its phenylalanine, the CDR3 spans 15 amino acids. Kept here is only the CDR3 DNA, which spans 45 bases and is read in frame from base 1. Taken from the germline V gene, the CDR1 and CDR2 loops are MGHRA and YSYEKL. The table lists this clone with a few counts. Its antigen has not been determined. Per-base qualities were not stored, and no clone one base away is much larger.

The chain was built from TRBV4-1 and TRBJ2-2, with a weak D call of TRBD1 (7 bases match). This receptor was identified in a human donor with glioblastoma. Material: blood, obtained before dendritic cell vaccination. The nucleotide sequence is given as TGCGCCAGCAGCCAGGCAGACAGGGAGGCAGGGGAGCTGTTTTTT. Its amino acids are CASSQADREAGELFF.